Listed below are T cell receptor beta chains from one sample, sequenced in a study of low-dose radiotherapy and immunotherapy resistance in tumors. TCRdb reprocessed the reads with MiXCR, giving one entry per CDR3 protein. The data contain 75,000 to 95,000 distinct CDR3 sequences, about 19% of them seen just once; the ten biggest clones take up 5.5% to 6%. Specimen: PBMCs, collected before treatment. These receptors all come from a male donor with prostate cancer. Both conserved end residues are part of each CDR3. A D gene is named only where the DNA matches it firmly. Rows may omit the clone size; those that give it use once, few, many or a size class.

TRBV28	many	NA	TRBJ1-6	CASSFSEGLGSYNSPLHF	TGTGCCAGCAGTTTTTCAGAAGGGTTAGGCTCCTATAATTCACCCCTCCACTTT
TRBV7-3	many	NA	TRBJ2-1	CASSLRPQPSENEQFF	TGTGCCAGCAGCTTAAGGCCGCAACCTAGCGAAAATGAGCAGTTCTTC
TRBV12-3/TRBV12-4	medium-sized	NA	TRBJ2-1	CASSLSGKQYNEQFF	TGTGCCAGCAGTTTATCAGGAAAACAGTACAATGAGCAGTTCTTC
TRBV5-5	few	NA	TRBJ2-3	CASSLNREDTQYF	TGTGCCAGCAGCCTAAACAGGGAAGATACGCAGTATTTT
TRBV18	many	NA	TRBJ1-1	CASSRRQMNTEAFF	TGTGCCAGCTCACGGCGGCAGATGAACACTGAAGCTTTCTTT
TRBV6-1	many	NA	TRBJ1-6	CASRSPGEVLPLHF	TGTGCCAGCAGATCCCCAGGGGAGGTCTTACCCCTCCACTTT
TRBV7-2	many	TRBD2	TRBJ2-5	CASSLSGGAGTQYF	TGTGCCAGCAGCCTTAGCGGGGGGGCCGGGACCCAGTACTTC
TRBV20-1	many	TRBD2	TRBJ2-5	CSAEPNLAGGLETQYF	TGCAGTGCTGAACCGAACCTAGCGGGGGGTCTGGAGACCCAGTACTTC
TRBV29-1	NA	TRBD2	TRBJ2-1	CSGNGLAERQFF	TGCAGCGGGAACGGACTAGCGGAGCGGCAGTTCTTC
TRBV5-1	medium-sized	NA	TRBJ2-3	CASSDPAGADTQYF	TGCGCCAGCAGCGATCCGGCGGGTGCGGATACGCAGTATTTT
TRBV7-3	many	NA	TRBJ2-7	CASSLNPPGASYEQYF	TGTGCCAGCAGCTTAAACCCCCCCGGGGCATCCTACGAGCAGTACTTC
TRBV30	few	TRBD2	TRBJ2-1	CAWDRGGGYNEQFF	TGTGCCTGGGACCGGGGGGGCGGGTACAATGAGCAGTTCTTC
TRBV19	many	TRBD1	TRBJ1-6	CASTPRTGGGSPLHF	TGTGCCAGTACCCCCCGGACAGGGGGCGGATCACCCCTCCACTTT
TRBV4-1	many	NA	TRBJ1-4	CATSQDNGKLFF	TGCGCCACCAGCCAAGATAACGGGAAACTGTTTTTT
TRBV6-1	few	TRBD2	TRBJ2-5	CASSELGGRGETQYF	TGTGCCAGCAGTGAACTCGGCGGGAGGGGAGAGACCCAGTACTTC
TRBV9	NA	NA	TRBJ2-7	CASSVARGRGAEQYF	TGTGCCAGCAGCGTAGCTCGGGGGCGCGGAGCCGAGCAGTACTTC
TRBV7-6	few	TRBD2	TRBJ2-3	CASTKTLAGLTDTQYF	TGTGCCAGCACCAAAACTCTAGCGGGGCTCACAGATACGCAGTATTTT
TRBV28	many	TRBD1	TRBJ2-7	CASRDRGQGRGEQYF	TGTGCCAGCAGAGACCGAGGACAGGGGCGTGGGGAGCAGTACTTC